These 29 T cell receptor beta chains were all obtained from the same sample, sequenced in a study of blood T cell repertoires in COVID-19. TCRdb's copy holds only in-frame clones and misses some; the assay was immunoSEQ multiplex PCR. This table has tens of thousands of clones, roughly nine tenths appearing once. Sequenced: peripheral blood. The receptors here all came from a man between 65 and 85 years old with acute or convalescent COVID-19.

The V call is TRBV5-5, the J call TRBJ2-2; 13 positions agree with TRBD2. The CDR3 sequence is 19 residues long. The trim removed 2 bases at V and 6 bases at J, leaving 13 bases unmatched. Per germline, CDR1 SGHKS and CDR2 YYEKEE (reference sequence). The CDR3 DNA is TGTGCCAGCAGCTTAAGTTTACTAGCGGGAGGGCCAAGGTCCGGGGAGCTGTTTTTT. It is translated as CASSLSLLAGGPRSGELFF.

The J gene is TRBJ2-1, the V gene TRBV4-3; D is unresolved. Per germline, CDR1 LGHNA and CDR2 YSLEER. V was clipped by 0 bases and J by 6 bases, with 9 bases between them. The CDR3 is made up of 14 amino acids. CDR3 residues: CASSQETLFNEQFF. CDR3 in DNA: TGCGCCAGCAGCCAAGAAACACTATTCAATGAGCAGTTCTTC.

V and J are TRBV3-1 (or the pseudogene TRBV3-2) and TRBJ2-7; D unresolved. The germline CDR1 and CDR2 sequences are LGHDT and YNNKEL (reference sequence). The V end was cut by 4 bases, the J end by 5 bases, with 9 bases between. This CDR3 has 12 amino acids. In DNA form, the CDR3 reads TGTGCCAGCAGCCTTATTTCGGACGAGCAGTACTTC. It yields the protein CASSLISDEQYF.

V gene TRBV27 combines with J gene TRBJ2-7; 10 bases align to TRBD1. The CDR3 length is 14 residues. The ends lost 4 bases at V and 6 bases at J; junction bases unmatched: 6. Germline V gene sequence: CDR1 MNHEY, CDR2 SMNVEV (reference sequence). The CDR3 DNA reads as TGTGCCAGCAGTTCGGGGACAGGGGAGGGCGAGCAGTACTTC. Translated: CASSSGTGEGEQYF.

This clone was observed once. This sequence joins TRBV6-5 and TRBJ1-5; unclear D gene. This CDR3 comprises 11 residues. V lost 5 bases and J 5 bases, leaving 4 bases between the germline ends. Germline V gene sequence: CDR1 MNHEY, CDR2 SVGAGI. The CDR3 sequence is CASSTHQPQHF. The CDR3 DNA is TGTGCCAGCAGTACTCATCAGCCCCAGCATTTT.

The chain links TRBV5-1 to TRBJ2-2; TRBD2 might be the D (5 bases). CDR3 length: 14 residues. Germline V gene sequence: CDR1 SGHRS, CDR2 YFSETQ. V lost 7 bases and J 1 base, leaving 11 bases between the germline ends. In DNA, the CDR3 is TGCGCCAGCGCGATTGAGGGGAACACCGGGGAGCTGTTTTTT. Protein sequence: CASAIEGNTGELFF.

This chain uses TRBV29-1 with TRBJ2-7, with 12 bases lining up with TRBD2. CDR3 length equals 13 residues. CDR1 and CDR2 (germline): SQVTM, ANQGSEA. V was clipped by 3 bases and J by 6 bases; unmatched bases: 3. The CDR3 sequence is CSVDVLAGGEQYF. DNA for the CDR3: TGCAGCGTTGATGTACTAGCGGGAGGCGAGCAGTACTTC.

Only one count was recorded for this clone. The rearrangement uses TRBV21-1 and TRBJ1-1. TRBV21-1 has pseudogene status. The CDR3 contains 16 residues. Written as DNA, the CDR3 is TGTGCCAGCAGCAAAGGGGTGAGGGAGTCGAACACTGAAGCTTTCTTT. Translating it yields CASSKGVRESNTEAFF.

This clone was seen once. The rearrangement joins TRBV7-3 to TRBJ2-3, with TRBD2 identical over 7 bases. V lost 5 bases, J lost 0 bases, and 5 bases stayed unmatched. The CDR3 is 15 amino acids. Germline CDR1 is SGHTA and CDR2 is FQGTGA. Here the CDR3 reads CASSPLAESTDTQYF. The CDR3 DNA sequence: TGTGCCAGCAGCCCTCTAGCGGAAAGCACAGATACGCAGTATTTT. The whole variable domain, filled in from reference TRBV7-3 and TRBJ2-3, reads GAGVSQTPSNKVTEKGKYVELRCDPISGHTALYWYRQSLGQGPEFLIYFQGTGAADDSGLPNDRFFAVRPEGSVSTLKIQRTERGDSAVYLCASSPLAESTDTQYFGPGTRLTVL.

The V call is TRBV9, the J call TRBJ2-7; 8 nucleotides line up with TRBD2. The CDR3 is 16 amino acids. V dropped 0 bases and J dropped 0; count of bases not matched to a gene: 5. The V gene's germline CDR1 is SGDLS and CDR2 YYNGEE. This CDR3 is CASSVDSGTSSYEQYF. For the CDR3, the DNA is TGTGCCAGCAGCGTAGATAGCGGGACCAGCTCCTACGAGCAGTACTTC.

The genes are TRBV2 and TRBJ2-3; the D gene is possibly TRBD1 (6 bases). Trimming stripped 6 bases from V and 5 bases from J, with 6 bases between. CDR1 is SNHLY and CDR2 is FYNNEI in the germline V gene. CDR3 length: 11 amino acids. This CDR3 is CASRTGDTQYF. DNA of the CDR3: TGTGCCAGCAGGACAGGAGATACGCAGTATTTT.

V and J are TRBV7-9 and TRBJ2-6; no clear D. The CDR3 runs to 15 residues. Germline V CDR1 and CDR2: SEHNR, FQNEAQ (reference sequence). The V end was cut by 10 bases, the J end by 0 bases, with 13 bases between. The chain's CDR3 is CATDLQPSGANVLTF. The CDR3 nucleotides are TGTGCCACCGATTTACAGCCCTCTGGGGCCAACGTCCTGACTTTC.

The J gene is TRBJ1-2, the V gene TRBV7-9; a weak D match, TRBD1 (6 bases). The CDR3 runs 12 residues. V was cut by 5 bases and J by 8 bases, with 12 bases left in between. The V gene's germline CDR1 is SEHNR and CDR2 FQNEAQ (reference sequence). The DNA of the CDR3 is TGTGCCAGCAGCGAAACAGGGATCGGCTACACCTTC. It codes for CASSETGIGYTF.

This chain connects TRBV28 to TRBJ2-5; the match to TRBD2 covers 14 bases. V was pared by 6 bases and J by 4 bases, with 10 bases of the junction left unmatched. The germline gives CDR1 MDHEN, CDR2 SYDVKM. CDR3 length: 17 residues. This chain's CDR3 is CASSRGLAGEEGETQYF. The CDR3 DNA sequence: TGTGCCAGCAGCCGGGGACTAGCGGGAGAGGAGGGAGAGACCCAGTACTTC. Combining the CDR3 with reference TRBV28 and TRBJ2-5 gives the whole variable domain DVKVTQSSRYLVKRTGEKVFLECVQDMDHENMFWYRQDPGLGLRLIYFSYDVKMKEKGDIPEGYSVSREKKERFSLILESASTNQTSMYLCASSRGLAGEEGETQYFGPGTRLLVL.

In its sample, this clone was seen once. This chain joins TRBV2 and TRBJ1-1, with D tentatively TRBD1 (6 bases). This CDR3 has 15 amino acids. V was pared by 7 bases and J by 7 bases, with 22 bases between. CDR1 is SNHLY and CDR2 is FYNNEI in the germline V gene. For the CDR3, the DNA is TGTGCCAGCAAAACCCTAATCGGGGGGCAGGATGAAGCTTTCTTT. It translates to CASKTLIGGQDEAFF.

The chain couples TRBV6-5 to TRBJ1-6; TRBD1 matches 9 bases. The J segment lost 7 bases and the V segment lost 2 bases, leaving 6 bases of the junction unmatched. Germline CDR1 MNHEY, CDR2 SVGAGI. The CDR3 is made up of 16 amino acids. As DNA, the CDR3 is TGTGCCAGCAGTTACGAAACCGGGACAGGGAATTCACCCCTCCACTTT. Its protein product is CASSYETGTGNSPLHF.

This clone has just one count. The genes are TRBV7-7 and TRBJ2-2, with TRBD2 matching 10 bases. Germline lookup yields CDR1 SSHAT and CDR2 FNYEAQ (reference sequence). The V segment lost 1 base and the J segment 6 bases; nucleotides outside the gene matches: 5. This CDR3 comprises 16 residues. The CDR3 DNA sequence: TGTGCCAGCAGCTTAGTAACTAGCGGGAAGGCCGGGGAGCTGTTTTTT. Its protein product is CASSLVTSGKAGELFF.

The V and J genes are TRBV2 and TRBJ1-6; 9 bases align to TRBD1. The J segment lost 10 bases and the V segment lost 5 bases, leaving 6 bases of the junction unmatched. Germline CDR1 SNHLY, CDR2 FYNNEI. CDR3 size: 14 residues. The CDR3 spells CASSPQGARSPLHF. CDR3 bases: TGTGCCAGCAGTCCACAGGGGGCACGGTCACCCCTCCACTTT.

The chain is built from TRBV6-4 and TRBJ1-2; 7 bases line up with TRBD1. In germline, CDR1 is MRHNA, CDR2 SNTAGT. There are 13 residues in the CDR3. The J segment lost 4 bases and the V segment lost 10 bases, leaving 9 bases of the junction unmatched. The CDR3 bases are TGTGCCAACTCCGGACAGGATAGCTATGGCTACACCTTC. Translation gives CANSGQDSYGYTF.

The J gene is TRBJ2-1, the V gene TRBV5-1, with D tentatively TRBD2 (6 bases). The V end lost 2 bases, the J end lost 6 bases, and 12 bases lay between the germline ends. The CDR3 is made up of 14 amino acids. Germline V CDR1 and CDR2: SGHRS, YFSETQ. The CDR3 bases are TGCGCCAGCAGCTTCGGGGGAGACGGCAATGAGCAGTTCTTC. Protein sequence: CASSFGGDGNEQFF.

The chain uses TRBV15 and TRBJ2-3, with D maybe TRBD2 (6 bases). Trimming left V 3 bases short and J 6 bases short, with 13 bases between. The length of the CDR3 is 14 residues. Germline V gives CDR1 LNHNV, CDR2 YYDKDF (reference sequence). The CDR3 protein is CATSRGLVPDTQYF. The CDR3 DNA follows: TGTGCCACCAGCAGGGGACTTGTCCCGGATACGCAGTATTTT.

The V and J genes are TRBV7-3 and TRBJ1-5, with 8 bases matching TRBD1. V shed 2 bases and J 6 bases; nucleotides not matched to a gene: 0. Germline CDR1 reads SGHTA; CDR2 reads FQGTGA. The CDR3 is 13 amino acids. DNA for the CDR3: TGTGCCAGCAGCTTAGACAGGGGTCAGCCCCAGCATTTT. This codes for CASSLDRGQPQHF.

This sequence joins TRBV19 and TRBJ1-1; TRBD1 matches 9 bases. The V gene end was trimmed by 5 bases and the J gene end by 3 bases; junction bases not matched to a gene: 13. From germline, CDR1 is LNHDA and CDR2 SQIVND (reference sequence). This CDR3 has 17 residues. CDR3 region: CASSSTGQGFKDTEAFF. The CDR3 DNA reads TGTGCCAGTAGTTCGACGGGACAGGGATTTAAGGACACTGAAGCTTTCTTT.

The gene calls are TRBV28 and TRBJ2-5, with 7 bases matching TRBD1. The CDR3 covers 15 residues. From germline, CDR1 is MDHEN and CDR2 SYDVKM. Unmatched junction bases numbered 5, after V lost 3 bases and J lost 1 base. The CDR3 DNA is TGTGCCAGCAGTTTCAAGGGGGCCTTCCAAGAGACCCAGTACTTC. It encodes CASSFKGAFQETQYF.

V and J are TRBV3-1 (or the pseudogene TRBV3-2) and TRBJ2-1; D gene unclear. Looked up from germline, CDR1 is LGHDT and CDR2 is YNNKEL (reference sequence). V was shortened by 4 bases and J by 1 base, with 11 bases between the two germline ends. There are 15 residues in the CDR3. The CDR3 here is CASSPDSTSYNEQFF. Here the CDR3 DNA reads TGTGCCAGCAGCCCCGACTCTACTTCCTACAATGAGCAGTTCTTC.

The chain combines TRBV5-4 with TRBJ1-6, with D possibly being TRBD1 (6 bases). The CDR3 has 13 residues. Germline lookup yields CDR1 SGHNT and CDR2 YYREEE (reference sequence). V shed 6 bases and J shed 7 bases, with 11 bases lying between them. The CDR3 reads CASKEGENSPLHF. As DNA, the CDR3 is TGTGCCAGCAAAGAGGGGGAAAATTCACCCCTCCACTTT.

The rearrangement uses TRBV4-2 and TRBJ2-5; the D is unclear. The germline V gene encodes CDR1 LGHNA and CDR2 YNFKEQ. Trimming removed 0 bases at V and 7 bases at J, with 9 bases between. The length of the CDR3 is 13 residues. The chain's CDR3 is CASSQDLSGTQYF. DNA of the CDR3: TGTGCCAGCAGCCAAGATCTTTCGGGGACCCAGTACTTC.

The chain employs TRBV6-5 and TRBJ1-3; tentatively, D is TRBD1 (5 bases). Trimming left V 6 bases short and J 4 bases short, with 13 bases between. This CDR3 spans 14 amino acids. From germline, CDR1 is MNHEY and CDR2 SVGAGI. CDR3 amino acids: CASRGDYTGNTIYF. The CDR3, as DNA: TGTGCCAGCAGGGGGGACTATACGGGAAACACCATATATTTT.

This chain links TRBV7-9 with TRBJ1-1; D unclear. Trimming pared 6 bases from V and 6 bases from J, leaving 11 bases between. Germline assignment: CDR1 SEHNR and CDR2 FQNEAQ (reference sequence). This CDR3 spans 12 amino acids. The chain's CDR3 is CASRHAPAEAFF. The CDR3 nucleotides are TGTGCCAGCAGGCACGCGCCCGCTGAAGCTTTCTTT.